This TCR beta chain was identified during a study of cytomegalovirus exposure and HLA in healthy donors. Study-level findings and limits: The classifier was said to identify cytomegalovirus status with high specificity and sensitivity. Researchers counted about 150 TCR beta chains as cytomegalovirus-associated.

V dropped 0 bases and J dropped 0 bases, with 7 bases sitting between them. The CDR3 has 15 amino acids. CDR1 and CDR2 from the germline V gene are SGHNT and YYREEE (reference sequence). Vbeta (60) and Jbeta (13) primers were used in the PCR. The data were produced by immunoSEQ multiplex PCR, yet TCRdb's version contains in-frame clones alone and is incomplete. The top ten hold 1.5% to 2% of the sample, which has 150,000 to 200,000 clones, approximately 80% seen once. To note about this clone: Its antigen is not known.

This chain connects TRBV5-4 to TRBJ1-3; the D is unclear. Input material: PBMCs. The TCR was taken from a woman aged 25 to 39 in good health and CMV-seronegative. The CDR3 sequence is CASSLDNLSGNTIYF. In nucleotides, the CDR3 is TGTGCCAGCAGCTTGGACAACCTCTCTGGAAACACCATATATTTT. Supplemented by reference TRBV5-4 and TRBJ1-3, the full variable domain reads ETGVTQSPTHLIKTRGQQVTLRCSSQSGHNTVSWYQQALGQGPQFIFQYYREEENGRGNFPPRFSGLQFPNYSSELNVNALELDDSALYLCASSLDNLSGNTIYFGEGSWLTVV.